The TCR beta chain described here comes from a study of OX40 agonist ivuxolimab in advanced cancers. Overall study: With a range of roughly 23 to 85, age averaged about 58 years, and more than 75% were male. Whole-study results and caveats: CD4+ T cells averaged fewer expanded clones than CD8+ T cells. The CD4+ and CD8+ T cells in the blood had expanded clonally by week 6 at 0.1 to 3.0 mg/kg. What antigens the expanded peripheral T cells recognized was never established.

Regarding this clone: Antigen specificity is unknown.

CDR3 length equals 14 residues. Trimming pared 5 bases from V and 0 bases from J, leaving 8 bases between. Germline loops: CDR1 MNHEY, CDR2 SVGAGI. Using immunoSEQ multiplex PCR, the repertoire was profiled, and TCRdb retains in-frame clones only, with some absent. The table has tens of thousands of clones, around 89% seen once. The TCR originated in an adult with an advanced solid tumor such as melanoma, head and neck, liver or kidney cancer. This specimen was CD4+ or CD8+ T cells sorted from blood, taken in a trial of the OX40 agonist ivuxolimab. The chain is built from TRBV6-5 and TRBJ2-1, with a tentative D call TRBD1 (5 bases). The CDR3 protein is CASSPGYSYNEQFF. The CDR3 DNA reads as TGTGCCAGCAGTCCAGGGTACTCCTACAATGAGCAGTTCTTC.